Below are 2 T cell receptor beta chains sequenced from a single sample in a study of Graves' ophthalmopathy and Graves' hyperthyroidism. Amplified material comprised TCR beta CDR3 regions derived from RNA transcripts. Second-round multiplex PCR followed a first-round RT-PCR using HTBI primers. One entry per CDR3 protein results from TCRdb running MiXCR on the multiplex PCR reads. Seen here are over 500,000 distinct CDR3 sequences, about 20% observed once, and the top ten hold approximately 7%. The material sequenced was peripheral blood. The receptors were gathered from a woman under 30 with stable Graves' hyperthyroidism. Some clones in this sample may be carry-over from other donors' samples.

This clonotype was observed a few times. The CDR3 bases are TGTGCCAGCAGAACTAACCGGGACAGTACCTACGAGCAGTACTTC. It specifies CASRTNRDSTYEQYF. The chain has TRBV28 and TRBJ2-7, with 7 positions matching TRBD1. V trimming: 6 bases; J trimming: 2 bases; junction bases outside the gene matches: 10. The CDR3 loop spans 15 amino acids. From germline, CDR1 is MDHEN and CDR2 SYDVKM.

The V call is TRBV28, the J call TRBJ1-1, with TRBD1 as a possible D gene (6 bases). Germline CDR1 MDHEN, CDR2 SYDVKM. This CDR3 contains 15 residues. V was pared by 5 bases and J by 6 bases, with 19 bases between. The CDR3: CASSTSRAGGSEAFF. The CDR3, as DNA: TGTGCCAGCAGTACCTCCCGGGCGGGGGGCTCTGAAGCTTTCTTT.